The clone carrying this TCR beta chain was seen many times. Using RNA transcripts as the source, TCR beta CDR3 regions were amplified. An initial round of RT-PCR targeting the TCR CDR3 relied on the HTBI primer set. TCRdb processed the multiplex PCR reads anew with MiXCR; each CDR3 protein has one entry. This table has about 360,000 distinct CDR3 sequences, roughly 13% appearing once. The data originate from a study of T cells in Graves' hyperthyroidism and ophthalmopathy. The CDR3 contains 13 residues. The germline V gene encodes CDR1 WNHNN and CDR2 SYGVQD (reference sequence). V was cut by 6 bases and J by 3 bases, with 10 bases left in between.

Sequencing input: blood. This receptor was taken from a young man with Graves' hyperthyroidism that later progressed to Graves' ophthalmopathy. V gene TRBV10-1 combines with J gene TRBJ2-3; D uncertain. DNA of the CDR3: TGCGCCAGCAGGGTGGACGGAACAGATACGCAGTATTTT. It is translated as CASRVDGTDTQYF.